The 4 T cell receptor beta chains below come from one sample, sequenced in a study of shared clonotypes between healthy human individuals (dated by TCRdb to 2020 to 2021). Receptor libraries were prepared by the immunoSEQ multiplex PCR assay. TCRdb mirrors the immuneACCESS table, restricted to in-frame sequences. Some clones are absent from its copies; in checked studies, under half trace to an unresolved V gene, and the reason for the others is unknown. The sample profile shows some 700,000 clones; around 91% of them were found once. The biggest ten clones account for 34% of the sample. Sequences were obtained from memory CD8+ T cells from PBMCs. The label giving this sample's cell subset or site can be read as: CD45RO+ cells pooled with CCR7-negative TemRA cells. Receptors were obtained from a man younger than 30 in good health. Some clones in this sample may be carry-over from other donors' samples.

The chain carries TRBV6-5 and TRBJ1-4, with unresolved D. With 6 bases removed from V and 4 bases from J, the gap between germline ends came to 15 bases. The CDR3 sequence is 15 residues long. Germline lookup yields CDR1 MNHEY and CDR2 SVGAGI. The CDR3 protein is CASSYGWQFNEKLFF. The CDR3 DNA is TGTGCCAGCAGCTACGGTTGGCAGTTTAATGAAAAACTGTTTTTT.

The CDR3 DNA reads TGTGCCAGCAGCGTATTTGACGGGAGTGAGACCCAGTACTTC. It encodes CASSVFDGSETQYF. The rearrangement links TRBV9 to TRBJ2-5; D possibly corresponds to TRBD2 (6 bases). The CDR3 is 14 amino acids. Trimming shortened V by 1 base and J by 5 bases, and 12 bases separated the two germline ends. Germline V lookup: CDR1 SGDLS, CDR2 YYNGEE.

The rearrangement uses TRBV30 and TRBJ1-2; D perhaps matches TRBD1 (5 bases). The length of the CDR3 is 12 residues. The V end lost 7 bases, the J end lost 0 bases, and 9 bases lay between the germline ends. The germline gives CDR1 GTSNPN, CDR2 SVGIG (reference sequence). CDR3 DNA sequence: TGTGCCTTGGAGGGGCCTAACTATGGCTACACCTTC. Protein sequence: CALEGPNYGYTF.

J is TRBJ2-7 and V is TRBV5-1; TRBD2 aligns across 10 bases. Germline lookup yields CDR1 SGHRS and CDR2 YFSETQ. The CDR3 runs 15 residues. After removal of 1 base from V and 3 bases from J, the junction contained 4 bases not matched to a gene. DNA of the CDR3: TGCGCCAGCAGCTTGTCTAGCGGGAGTATCTACGAGCAGTACTTC. This sequence encodes CASSLSSGSIYEQYF. The full variable domain, in which reference TRBV5-1 and TRBJ2-7 provide the parts outside the CDR3, is KAGVTQTPRYLIKTRGQQVTLSCSPISGHRSVSWYQQTPGQGLQFLFEYFSETQRNKGNFPGRFSGRQFSNSRSEMNVSTLELGDSALYLCASSLSSGSIYEQYFGPGTRLTVT.